The rows below give T cell receptor beta chains drawn from one sample of a study of blood T cell repertoires in COVID-19. Method: immunoSEQ multiplex PCR; TCRdb's copy keeps in-frame clones and lacks some. The table has under 150,000 clones, over 70% seen once; the top ten hold roughly 2.5%. Sequencing was performed on peripheral blood. The receptors were sampled from a man in his fifties or sixties with active COVID-19. The CDR3 runs from the conserved cysteine through the conserved F or W. Each record gives: V gene, clone size, CDR3 protein. Clone size is given for some rows only: seen once, a few or many times, or a class if the clone is expanded.

TRBV28	-	CASSLGLKETQYF
TRBV9	few	CASSLNRQGSPGNTIYF
TRBV5-4	few	CASSVGGQGEPQHF
TRBV20-1	-	CSASGLAGSLGQYF
TRBV7-9	-	CASTPGGADYGYTF
TRBV6-6	-	CASSRGDSYSGANVLTF
TRBV20-1	-	CSASWTPHEQFF
TRBV5-1	-	CASSQTGTQSTDTQYF
TRBV5-1	-	CASSLRPPGIYEQYF
TRBV10-2	-	CASRDSGGGTGELFF
TRBV11-3	-	CASSLDGTSSDTQYF
TRBV7-2	once	CASSLAAGGTDTQYF
TRBV7-2	-	CASSVRLAGNEQFF
TRBV6-2/TRBV6-3	-	CASSYRGGPYEQYF
TRBV28	-	CASRSVNTDTQYF
TRBV6-7	-	CASSSYPSGGYNEQFF
TRBV6-5	-	CARPYLMYGYTF
TRBV6-2/TRBV6-3	-	CASSQGAYNEQFF
TRBV11-3	once	CASSLAGGGTEAFF
TRBV7-2	-	CASSPPRTVLNEKLFF
TRBV5-1	few	CASSLGSQGDQPQHF
TRBV7-2	-	CASSLGASNQPQHF
TRBV5-5	-	CASRASGTANEKLFF
TRBV6-5	once	CASRHSYEQYF
TRBV13	-	CASARGGNQPQHF
TRBV30	-	CAWSRQWGQPQHF
TRBV19	-	CASSLGRGAYGYTF
TRBV2	-	CASSPPDKNTEAFF
TRBV11-1	-	CASSLLQGGEQFF
TRBV5-1	-	CASSAQDGHSGNTIYF
TRBV28	few	CASSLSHRGAKLFF
TRBV19	few	CASSIAPDSNQPQHF
TRBV6-2/TRBV6-3	-	CASSYSKTALYGYTF
TRBV6-5	-	CASLAFNYGYTF
TRBV5-6	-	CASSLGGGSGNQPQHF
TRBV5-6	-	CASSLVRTGAVQETQYF
TRBV5-8	-	CASSLRRDRDTQYF
TRBV19	-	CASSPGTGLNYGYTF
TRBV6-4	few	CAPTGADRLSNEKLFF
TRBV10-3	-	CAISGGRGTGELFF
TRBV12-3/TRBV12-4	-	CASSPGKGQFF
TRBV6-5	-	CASTSSAYNSPLHF
TRBV14	-	CASSQDTGWMTSTDTQYF
TRBV21-1	-	CASRSDFYEQYF
TRBV9	-	CASSVRGGAEKLFF
TRBV7-2	few	CASSLVAAGNTIYF
TRBV15	-	CATSRGGQGRNEQYF
TRBV3-1/TRBV3-2	-	CASSQTLYEQYF
TRBV30	once	CAWRKGGRDTDTQYF
TRBV10-3	-	CASKGAGGSSSYNEQFF
TRBV7-7	-	CASSVGTSRTDTQYF